The 32 T cell receptor beta chains presented below share a single source sample, sequenced in a study of beta chain features in type 1 diabetes listed by TCRdb under 2018. The library was obtained by the immunoSEQ multiplex PCR assay. The entire amount of isolated RNA was reverse transcribed using the High Capacity cDNA Reverse Transcription Kit, so the sequenced TCRB transcripts were expressed ones. TCRdb retrieved this table from immuneACCESS and kept in-frame rearrangements only. Not all clones are present; in checked studies, unresolved V genes account for under half, and no reason is known for the remainder. This sample comprises more than 300,000 clones, around 12% of them detected only once. Around 0.015% of the sample goes to the ten largest clones. Source material: naive CD4+ T cells from blood. In the paper's terms, the cell subset or site label means: true naive CD4+ T cells. These receptors all come from a man aged 18 to 29 in good health.

The CDR3 DNA reads as TGTGCCAGCAGCCAAGTACGGGGGGCGAGATATGGCTACACCTTC. It specifies CASSQVRGARYGYTF. This chain links TRBV14 with TRBJ1-2, with D perhaps matching TRBD1 (6 bases). This CDR3 is 15 amino acids long. Trimming shortened V by 1 base and J by 5 bases, and 14 bases separated the two germline ends. CDR1 is SGHDN, CDR2 FVKESK, per germline.

This rearrangement joins TRBV9 to TRBJ2-1; 8 nucleotides line up with TRBD2. V trimming: 4 bases; J trimming: 6 bases; junction bases outside the gene matches: 15. CDR3 length: 17 amino acids. CDR1 is SGDLS, CDR2 YYNGEE, per germline. The CDR3 region is CASSTSSGPSGGNEQFF. For the CDR3, the DNA is TGTGCCAGCAGCACCTCTAGCGGGCCCTCAGGAGGCAATGAGCAGTTCTTC.

The chain employs TRBV30 and TRBJ1-1; 9 bases are shared with TRBD1. The CDR3 runs to 12 residues. With V trimmed by 6 bases and J by 5 bases, 4 bases remained unmatched. Germline-derived CDR1 and CDR2 are GTSNPN and SVGIG (reference sequence). The CDR3 spells CACKQGATEAFF. In DNA, the CDR3 is TGTGCCTGTAAACAGGGGGCGACTGAAGCTTTCTTT.

V is TRBV7-2 and J is TRBJ1-5, with a possible D match to TRBD1 (6 bases). Germline CDR1 SGHTA, CDR2 FQGNSA. CDR3 length: 15 amino acids. The V end lost 5 bases, the J end lost 4 bases, and 15 bases lay between the germline ends. The CDR3 DNA reads TGTGCCAGCAGCCCCTCCGGGACACAAAATCAGCCCCAGCATTTT. Protein product: CASSPSGTQNQPQHF.

This clone was seen more than once but under ten times. The CDR3 coding sequence is TGTGCCAGCAGCCCGCAGGGGGCAGGCGGTGGCGAGCAGTACTTC. It yields the protein CASSPQGAGGGEQYF. The chain recombines TRBV7-9 with TRBJ2-7; 8 positions match TRBD1. The ends lost 5 bases at V and 6 bases at J; junction bases unmatched: 12. Germline CDR1 SEHNR, CDR2 FQNEAQ (reference sequence). The CDR3 totals 15 residues.

This clone showed up just a few times. This chain joins TRBV19 and TRBJ2-7; D uncertain. The CDR3 covers 13 residues. Germline V gene lookup returns CDR1 LNHDA and CDR2 SQIVND (reference sequence). The ends were cut back, 4 bases at V and 3 bases at J, with 10 bases in the middle. The CDR3 DNA follows: TGTGCCAGTAGTACCGGAAACTACTACGAGCAGTACTTC. Translation gives CASSTGNYYEQYF.

V is TRBV4-1 and J is TRBJ2-7, with 10 positions matching TRBD1. CDR1 is MGHRA and CDR2 is YSYEKL in the germline V gene. CDR3 size: 17 residues. The V segment lost 5 bases and the J segment 3 bases; nucleotides outside the gene matches: 13. Here the CDR3 DNA reads TGCGCCAGCAGCTCTTGGCAGGGGACAGGGGCTGTCTACGAGCAGTACTTC. This sequence encodes CASSSWQGTGAVYEQYF.

Only a few counts were recorded for this clone. Other DNA sequences in the sample encode the same CDR3. The genes are TRBV30 and TRBJ1-2; D gene ambiguous. The germline V gene has CDR1 GTSNPN and CDR2 SVGIG (reference sequence). The CDR3 contains 11 residues. The germline V and J ends were trimmed by 0 bases and 6 bases, with 5 bases remaining between them. CDR3 protein: CAWSVGHGYTF. The DNA of the CDR3 is TGTGCCTGGAGTGTTGGGCATGGCTACACCTTC.

V is TRBV28 and J is TRBJ2-7; perhaps TRBD1 as D (5 bases). This CDR3 has 14 residues. The germline V and J ends were trimmed by 1 base and 4 bases, with 11 bases remaining between them. Per germline, CDR1 MDHEN and CDR2 SYDVKM. DNA of the CDR3: TGTGCCAGCAGTTTATCAGGGTATCGGTACGAGCAGTACTTC. Translated: CASSLSGYRYEQYF.

In this sample, this clone turned up a few times. V is TRBV2 and J is TRBJ2-3; 8 positions agree with TRBD1. The CDR3 sequence is 14 residues long. CDR1 SNHLY and CDR2 FYNNEI come from the germline V gene. The V segment lost 9 bases and the J segment 1 base; nucleotides outside the gene matches: 6. The CDR3 spells CASNRDRRTDTQYF. CDR3 in DNA: TGTGCCAGTAACCGGGACAGGCGCACAGATACGCAGTATTTT.

Ten or more counts support this clone. This chain uses TRBV29-1 with TRBJ1-5; no clear D. Trimming took 5 bases from V and 2 from J, leaving 7 bases between them. This CDR3 spans 12 amino acids. The germline V gene encodes CDR1 SQVTM and CDR2 ANQGSEA. DNA for the CDR3: TGCAGCGTTACCAGTGGCAATCAGCCCCAGCATTTT. Residues: CSVTSGNQPQHF.

This clone occurred a few times. The gene calls are TRBV28 and TRBJ1-1, with 8 bases aligning to TRBD1. The CDR3 totals 13 residues. CDR1 MDHEN and CDR2 SYDVKM come from the germline V gene. J lost 5 bases, V lost 6 bases, and 5 bases had no gene match. CDR3: CASSLNRGTEAFF. The CDR3, as DNA: TGTGCCAGCAGCCTAAACAGGGGGACTGAAGCTTTCTTT.

The chain is built from TRBV7-2 and TRBJ2-3; unclear D gene. This CDR3 comprises 13 residues. V was clipped by 1 base and J by 2 bases, with 4 bases between them. Germline V gene lookup returns CDR1 SGHTA and CDR2 FQGNSA. Here the CDR3 reads CASSLGYTDTQYF. The CDR3 DNA follows: TGTGCCAGCAGCTTAGGCTACACAGATACGCAGTATTTT.

The chain carries TRBV14 and TRBJ1-6; the match to TRBD1 covers 8 bases. Germline-derived CDR1 and CDR2 are SGHDN and FVKESK. Germline trimming cut 2 bases from V and 7 bases from J; bases unmatched to any gene: 4. CDR3 length equals 15 residues. CDR3 coding DNA: TGTGCCAGCAGCCAACGGGACAGGTCAAATTCACCCCTCCACTTT. As protein: CASSQRDRSNSPLHF.

J is TRBJ2-1 and V is TRBV4-1; maybe TRBD2 (5 bases). This CDR3 has 16 residues. CDR1 is MGHRA, CDR2 YSYEKL, per germline. Trimming took 2 bases from V and 1 from J, leaving 12 bases between them. CDR3 sequence (DNA): TGCGCCAGCAGCCAATCTCGGGGTCAATCCTACAATGAGCAGTTCTTC. Amino acid sequence: CASSQSRGQSYNEQFF.

This rearrangement joins TRBV11-1 to TRBJ2-3, with D possibly being TRBD1 (6 bases). There are 13 residues in the CDR3. Germline V gene lookup returns CDR1 SGHAT and CDR2 FQDESV (reference sequence). Trimming shortened V by 3 bases and J by 4 bases, and 8 bases separated the two germline ends. The CDR3 sequence: CASSFRGADTQYF. The CDR3 region has the DNA TGTGCCAGCAGCTTCAGGGGCGCAGATACGCAGTATTTT.

The chain couples TRBV11-2 to TRBJ2-7, with 7 nucleotides matching TRBD1. The CDR3 consists of 13 residues. V was clipped by 5 bases and J by 6 bases; unmatched bases: 7. CDR1 is SGHAT and CDR2 is FQNNGV in the germline V gene. The CDR3 loop is CASSLGQDLEQYF. The CDR3 DNA is TGTGCCAGCAGCCTAGGACAGGACCTCGAGCAGTACTTC.

This sequence joins TRBV5-1 and TRBJ1-2; 8 bases align to TRBD1. J gave up 4 bases and V 3 bases, and 8 bases lay outside the gene matches. The CDR3 extends over 15 amino acids. Looked up from germline, CDR1 is SGHRS and CDR2 is YFSETQ. CDR3 loop: CASSSQGDRSYGYTF. The CDR3 DNA is TGCGCCAGCAGCTCCCAAGGGGACAGGAGCTATGGCTACACCTTC.

The rearrangement uses TRBV6-6 and TRBJ2-5; the match to TRBD1 covers 12 bases. J gave up 11 bases and V 5 bases, and 6 bases lay outside the gene matches. The V gene's germline CDR1 is MNHNY and CDR2 SVGAGI (reference sequence). CDR3 length: 13 amino acids. CDR3 protein: CASSRDRGLEQYF. The CDR3 region has the DNA TGTGCCAGCAGTCGGGACAGGGGGCTTGAGCAGTACTTC.

The chain recombines TRBV27 with TRBJ1-4, with D maybe TRBD1 (6 bases). The germline V and J ends were trimmed by 6 bases and 0 bases, with 8 bases remaining between them. CDR1 is MNHEY and CDR2 is SMNVEV in the germline V gene (reference sequence). The CDR3 length is 14 residues. Written as DNA, the CDR3 is TGTGCCAGCAGGGGGGCTGCAACTAATGAAAAACTGTTTTTT. Amino acid sequence: CASRGAATNEKLFF.

This clone was observed a few times. This rearrangement joins TRBV15 to TRBJ1-2; D is unclear. There are 16 residues in the CDR3. V shed 0 bases and J shed 7 bases, with 18 bases lying between them. Germline CDR1 is LNHNV and CDR2 is YYDKDF (reference sequence). In nucleotides, the CDR3 is TGTGCCACCAGCAGAGATCGAGGAGGTAGGGTAGGTGGCTACACCTTC. It yields the protein CATSRDRGGRVGGYTF.

The CDR3 DNA follows: TGTGCCAGCAGCCCGGACAGGGGCATCGAGCAGTACTTC. Translating it yields CASSPDRGIEQYF. V gene TRBV5-6 combines with J gene TRBJ2-7; 9 bases match TRBD1. V trimming: 4 bases; J trimming: 6 bases; junction bases outside the gene matches: 5. This CDR3 spans 13 amino acids. Germline V gene lookup returns CDR1 SGHDT and CDR2 YYEEEE.

V usage is TRBV18 and J usage is TRBJ2-3; 8 bases fit TRBD1. Germline values: CDR1 KGHSH, CDR2 LQKENI. V gave up 6 bases and J gave up 5 bases; unmatched junction bases: 10. The CDR3 loop spans 15 amino acids. CDR3 protein: CASSLGQAGIDTQYF. In nucleotides, the CDR3 is TGTGCCAGCTCTCTGGGACAGGCGGGAATAGATACGCAGTATTTT.

The rearrangement joins TRBV10-3 to TRBJ1-2; TRBD1 might be the D (5 bases). Germline loops: CDR1 ENHRY, CDR2 SYGVKD. Trimming removed 11 bases from V and 3 bases from J, with 19 bases in between. The CDR3 runs 14 residues. In DNA form, the CDR3 reads TGTGCCGCAACGCAGGGTTCAGAAGACTATGGCTACACCTTC. Protein: CAATQGSEDYGYTF.

This chain links TRBV5-6 with TRBJ2-7; 7 bases line up with TRBD1. Germline lookup yields CDR1 SGHDT and CDR2 YYEEEE. V lost 3 bases and J lost 2; bases outside the gene matches: 11. The CDR3 runs to 16 residues. CDR3 amino acids: CASSSNTGVPAYEQYF. For the CDR3, the DNA is TGTGCCAGCAGCTCCAATACAGGGGTCCCAGCCTACGAGCAGTACTTC.

This clone was picked up a small number of times. The CDR3 region is CASSLDHRVGDTEAFF. CDR3 coding DNA: TGTGCCAGCAGCTTAGACCACAGGGTAGGGGACACTGAAGCTTTCTTT. The rearrangement links TRBV7-2 to TRBJ1-1; D might be TRBD1 (6 bases). The CDR3 extends over 16 amino acids. Germline V lookup: CDR1 SGHTA, CDR2 FQGNSA. V shed 1 base and J shed 3 bases, with 15 bases lying between them.

This clone was observed a handful of times. CDR3 nucleotide sequence: TGCGCCAGCCGCCACAGATGGGGGGACTCTGGAAACACCATATATTTT. It translates to CASRHRWGDSGNTIYF. This chain uses TRBV23-1 with TRBJ1-3; the D gene is possibly TRBD1 (5 bases). TRBV23-1 is known as an ORF, though its function is uncertain. There are 16 residues in the CDR3. The V and J ends lost 8 bases and 0 bases respectively, with 17 bases between them.

This clone has at least ten counts. The rearrangement joins TRBV23-1 to TRBJ1-1, with a tentative D call TRBD1 (6 bases). TRBV23-1 is an open reading frame, and its role is uncertain. The CDR3 consists of 15 residues. Trimming stripped 1 base from V and 4 bases from J, with 13 bases between. Here the CDR3 DNA reads TGCGCCAGCAGTCAATGGCAGGGGATGTGCACTGAAGCTTTCTTT. This codes for CASSQWQGMCTEAFF.

This rearrangement joins TRBV14 to TRBJ2-2, with no clear D. The CDR3 has 14 amino acids. Germline CDR1 is SGHDN and CDR2 is FVKESK. V shed 3 bases and J shed 7 bases, with 12 bases lying between them. The CDR3 DNA reads as TGTGCCAGCAGCCATGGCTGGTATGGCGGGGAGCTGTTTTTT. It encodes CASSHGWYGGELFF.

The chain is built from TRBV6-5 and TRBJ2-7; 8 bases align to TRBD1. CDR1 and CDR2 from the germline V gene are MNHEY and SVGAGI. CDR3 length equals 12 residues. The trim removed 5 bases at V and 6 bases at J, leaving 3 bases unmatched. The CDR3 loop is CASSRGQGEQYF. In DNA form, the CDR3 reads TGTGCCAGCAGTCGCGGACAGGGCGAGCAGTACTTC.

This clone was recorded a few times. The chain links TRBV4-3 to TRBJ1-2; D is uncertain. The CDR3 spans 13 residues. Between the trimmed V and J ends, which lost 0 bases and 8 bases, there was a span of 10 bases. Germline assignment: CDR1 LGHNA and CDR2 YSLEER. The CDR3 nucleotides are TGCGCCAGCAGCCAAGAACGCAGTCGCGGCTACACCTTC. This translates into CASSQERSRGYTF.

Only a few counts were recorded for this clone. The V and J genes are TRBV28 and TRBJ2-4; D possibly corresponds to TRBD2 (6 bases). The CDR3 extends over 12 amino acids. V gave up 8 bases and J gave up 5 bases, with 10 bases separating them. Per the germline V gene, CDR1 is MDHEN and CDR2 is SYDVKM. CDR3 loop: CASAGLENIQYF. In DNA, the CDR3 is TGTGCCAGCGCGGGGCTGGAAAACATTCAGTACTTC.